A selection of T cell receptor beta chains follows, all from one sample in a study of T cell responses to AZD1222 COVID-19 vaccine. Sequencing was performed with immunoSEQ multiplex PCR; in TCRdb, only in-frame clones are kept and a portion is missing. The sample records roughly 100,000 clones, roughly 87% being singletons. The sequencing used peripheral blood, collected 28 days after the second AZD1222 dose. These receptor sequences come from an adult who received the AZD1222 COVID-19 vaccine. Both conserved end residues are part of each CDR3. The D gene is left open where the match is weak. The size entry is marked missing in some rows and otherwise reads once, few, many or a size class.

TRBJ2-7 | . | TRBV15 | . | TGTGCCACCGGAAAAGGGAGCTACGAGCAGTACTTC | CATGKGSYEQYF
TRBJ1-2 | TRBD1 | TRBV28 | . | TGTGCCAGCAGCTCCCCCGGGACAGGGGTAGCTAACTATGGCTACACCTTC | CASSSPGTGVANYGYTF
TRBJ1-4 | TRBD1 | TRBV2 | . | TGTGCCAGCAGTGCCCAGGGGGCAAGTAATGAAAAACTGTTTTTT | CASSAQGASNEKLFF
TRBJ2-3 | TRBD2 | TRBV7-2 | . | TGTGCCAGCAGAGACCTCGTGGGGAGGGCCGCTAGCACAGATACGCAGTATTTT | CASRDLVGRAASTDTQYF
TRBJ2-5 | . | TRBV28 | . | TGTGCCAGCAGCAGTGGGGGAGAGACCCAGTACTTC | CASSSGGETQYF
TRBJ1-4 | TRBD1 | TRBV11-2 | . | TGTGCCAGCAGCACGACAGGGTTTAATGAAAAACTGTTTTTT | CASSTTGFNEKLFF
TRBJ2-2 | . | TRBV19 | . | TGTGCCAGTGGCATCGCGGAGCTGTTTTTT | CASGIAELFF
TRBJ1-4 | . | TRBV2 | few | TGTGCCAGCAGTGAAAGGCGGTCTGGGGAAAAACTGTTTTTT | CASSERRSGEKLFF
TRBJ1-5 | TRBD1 | TRBV5-1 | . | TGCGCCAGCAGCTGGACAGGAGATAGCAATCAGCCCCAGCATTTT | CASSWTGDSNQPQHF
TRBJ1-4 | . | TRBV6-5 | . | TGTGCCAGCAGTTACTCGAACAGGGCCCTTAATGAAAAACTGTTTTTT | CASSYSNRALNEKLFF
TRBJ1-5 | . | TRBV4-1 | . | TGCGCCAGCAGCCAAGATGACAGGCGCGGTTTGGGCAATCAGCCCCAGCATTTT | CASSQDDRRGLGNQPQHF
TRBJ1-4 | . | TRBV6-6 | . | TGTGCCAGCAGTTATGGAGGCGGCAACGAAAAACTGTTTTTT | CASSYGGGNEKLFF
TRBJ2-1 | . | TRBV4-1 | once | TGCGCCAGCAGCCGGGGGGAGCCCGATATATACAATGAGCAGTTCTTC | CASSRGEPDIYNEQFF
TRBJ2-1 | . | TRBV5-1 | . | TGCGCCAGCAGCTTGGGATCCCACAATGAGCAGTTCTTC | CASSLGSHNEQFF
TRBJ1-5 | . | TRBV6-2/TRBV6-3 | once | TGTGCCAGCAGCTACTCGTCCTATAGCAATCAGCCCCAGCATTTT | CASSYSSYSNQPQHF
TRBJ2-1 | . | TRBV18 | . | TGTGCCAGCTCACCCCTACCGACAGGTTCCTACAATGAGCAGTTCTTC | CASSPLPTGSYNEQFF
TRBJ1-6 | . | TRBV28 | few | TGTGCCAGCGGAGACACAGTGCATTCACCCCTCCACTTT | CASGDTVHSPLHF
TRBJ2-5 | . | TRBV24-1 | . | TGTGCCACCAGTGATTCGGGGGAGACCCAGTACTTC | CATSDSGETQYF
TRBJ1-2 | . | TRBV3-1/TRBV3-2 | once | TGTGCCAGCAGCCAAGTGGCGGGTAGTGGCTATGGCTACACCTTC | CASSQVAGSGYGYTF
TRBJ2-1 | . | TRBV9 | . | TGTGCCAGCAGCGAGGGCCCGGGAGATGAGCAGTTCTTC | CASSEGPGDEQFF
TRBJ2-1 | . | TRBV21-1 | . | TGTGCCAGCAGCAAAGCTGGGGAGAGGGGAGTCTCCTACAATGAGCAGTTCTTC | CASSKAGERGVSYNEQFF
TRBJ2-7 | . | TRBV29-1 | once | TGCAGCGCTGGGGGACGGATAGCCTACGAGCAGTACTTC | CSAGGRIAYEQYF
TRBJ1-1 | . | TRBV12-3/TRBV12-4 | . | TGTGCCAGCAGTTCGTTCTCGGAGTCTGAAGCTTTCTTT | CASSSFSESEAFF
TRBJ2-3 | . | TRBV4-1 | . | TGCGCCAGCAGCCAAGTACCGACGGATACGCAGTATTTT | CASSQVPTDTQYF
TRBJ2-7 | TRBD1 | TRBV9 | few | TGTGCCAGATTAACAGGGGACCATTCCTACGAGCAGTACTTC | CARLTGDHSYEQYF
TRBJ1-6 | TRBD1 | TRBV27 | . | TGTGCCAGCAGTTACGGGACAGGGCCCTCACCCCTCCACTTT | CASSYGTGPSPLHF
TRBJ1-2 | . | TRBV27 | few | TGTGCCAGCAGTCCCTTATGGCCAGGGGAAAACTATGGCTACACCTTC | CASSPLWPGENYGYTF
TRBJ2-7 | TRBD1 | TRBV19 | . | TGTGCCAGTAGTCAACCTGGGACAGGGAGGACCTACGAGCAGTACTTC | CASSQPGTGRTYEQYF
TRBJ2-7 | TRBD2 | TRBV5-1 | . | TGCGCCAGCAGCATGGGACTAGCGGGGCATAGCTCCTACGAGCAGTACTTC | CASSMGLAGHSSYEQYF
TRBJ2-3 | . | TRBV28 | . | TGTGCCAGCAGTTTGACAGTCAGCACAGATACGCAGTATTTT | CASSLTVSTDTQYF
TRBJ2-7 | TRBD2 | TRBV28 | . | TGTGCCAGCAGTTTAGCGGGAGGTTTCTACGAGCAGTACTTC | CASSLAGGFYEQYF
TRBJ1-5 | . | TRBV9 | . | TGTGCCAGCAGCGTAGAGGGGTACGGCAATCAGCCCCAGCATTTT | CASSVEGYGNQPQHF
TRBJ2-6 | . | TRBV7-3 | . | TGTGCCAGCAGCTCGGCGGGCGGGGCCAACGTCCTGACTTTC | CASSSAGGANVLTF
TRBJ2-3 | TRBD2 | TRBV11-2 | . | TGTGCCAGCAGCTCCCTATTATGGGGGAGGGCCACAGATACGCAGTATTTT | CASSSLLWGRATDTQYF
TRBJ2-1 | TRBD2 | TRBV19 | . | TGTGCCAGTAAGGACCAGCCCGGGAGGCCGAACAATGAGCAGTTCTTC | CASKDQPGRPNNEQFF
TRBJ1-2 | TRBD1 | TRBV4-1 | . | TGCGCCAGCAGCCAAACCCGGGACAGCAGCCGCTATGGCTACACCTTC | CASSQTRDSSRYGYTF
TRBJ2-1 | . | TRBV5-1 | . | TGCGCCAGCAGCGTAGATCAGGGGCCTCGCAATGAGCAGTTCTTC | CASSVDQGPRNEQFF
TRBJ2-7 | TRBD2 | TRBV10-3 | . | TGTGCCATCAGTGAGTCAGCCGCTAGCGGGCGCTACGAGCAGTACTTC | CAISESAASGRYEQYF